This T cell receptor (beta chain) comes out of a study of cytomegalovirus exposure and HLA in healthy donors. Concerning this clone itself: Its antigen is undetermined.

There are 15 residues in the CDR3. Germline V gene sequence: CDR1 SEHNR, CDR2 FQNEAQ (reference sequence). V was clipped by 3 bases and J by 4 bases, with 13 bases between them. It was with 60 Vbeta and 13 Jbeta primers that the PCR ran. The assay was immunoSEQ multiplex PCR, and TCRdb's table has in-frame clones only and misses some. Here the sample spans roughly 90,000 clones, about 81% being singletons. Findings of the study overall: In a later analysis, common viral pathogens appeared linked to several of the most significant clusters.

This TCR came from a young man in good health and CMV-seronegative. Sequencing used PBMCs. J is TRBJ2-1 and V is TRBV7-9; D might be TRBD1 (6 bases). CDR3 region: CASSFGTPVYNEQFF. CDR3 bases: TGTGCCAGCAGCTTCGGGACACCCGTGTACAATGAGCAGTTCTTC. Full variable domain (rest looked up from reference TRBV7-9 and TRBJ2-1): DTGVSQNPRHKITKRGQNVTFRCDPISEHNRLYWYRQTLGQGPEFLTYFQNEAQLEKSRLLSDRFSAERPKGSFSTLEIQRTEQGDSAMYLCASSFGTPVYNEQFFGPGTRLTVL.